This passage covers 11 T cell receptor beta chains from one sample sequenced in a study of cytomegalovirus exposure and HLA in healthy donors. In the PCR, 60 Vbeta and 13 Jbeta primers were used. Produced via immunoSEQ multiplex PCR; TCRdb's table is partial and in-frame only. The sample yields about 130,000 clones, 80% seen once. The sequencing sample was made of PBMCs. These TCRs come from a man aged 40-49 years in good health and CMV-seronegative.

In DNA form, the CDR3 reads TGTGCCAGCAGCGCGGAACCTGCGACAGGGGTTGAAGGCTACACCTTC. It translates to CASSAEPATGVEGYTF. The chain combines TRBV5-8 with TRBJ1-2; 8 bases line up with TRBD1. Germline CDR1 is SGHTS and CDR2 is YDEGEE. The CDR3 is 16 residues long. V dropped 4 bases and J dropped 8; count of bases not matched to a gene: 16.

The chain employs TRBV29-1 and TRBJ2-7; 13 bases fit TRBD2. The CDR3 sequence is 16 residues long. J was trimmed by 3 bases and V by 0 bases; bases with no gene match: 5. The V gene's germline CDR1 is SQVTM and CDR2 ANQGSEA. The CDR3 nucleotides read TGCAGCGTTGAAGAGGGACTAGCGGGAAAATACTACGAGCAGTACTTC. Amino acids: CSVEEGLAGKYYEQYF.

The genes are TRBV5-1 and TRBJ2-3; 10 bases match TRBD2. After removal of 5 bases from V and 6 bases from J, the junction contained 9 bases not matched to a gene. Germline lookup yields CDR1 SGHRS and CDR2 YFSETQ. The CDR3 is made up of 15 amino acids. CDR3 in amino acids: CASRSTSGKTDTQYF. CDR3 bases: TGCGCCAGCAGGAGTACTAGCGGGAAGACGGATACGCAGTATTTT.

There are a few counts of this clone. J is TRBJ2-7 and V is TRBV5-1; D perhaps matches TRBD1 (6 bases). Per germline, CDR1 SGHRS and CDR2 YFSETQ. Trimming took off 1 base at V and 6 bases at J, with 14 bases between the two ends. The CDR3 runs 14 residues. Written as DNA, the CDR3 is TGCGCCAGCAGCTTGATCGGCAGGGGTGGCGAGCAGTACTTC. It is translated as CASSLIGRGGEQYF.

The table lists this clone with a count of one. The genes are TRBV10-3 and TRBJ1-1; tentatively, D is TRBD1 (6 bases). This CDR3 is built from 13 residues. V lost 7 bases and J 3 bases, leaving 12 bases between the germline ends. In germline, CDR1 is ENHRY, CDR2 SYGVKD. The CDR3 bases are TGTGCCATCAAAGAAACAGGGTACACTGAAGCTTTCTTT. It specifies CAIKETGYTEAFF.

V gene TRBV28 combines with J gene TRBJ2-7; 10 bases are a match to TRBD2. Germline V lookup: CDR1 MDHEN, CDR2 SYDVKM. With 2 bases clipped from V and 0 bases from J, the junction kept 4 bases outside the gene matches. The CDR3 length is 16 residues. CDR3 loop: CASSLLGTSASYEQYF. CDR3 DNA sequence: TGTGCCAGCAGTTTACTTGGGACTAGCGCCTCCTACGAGCAGTACTTC. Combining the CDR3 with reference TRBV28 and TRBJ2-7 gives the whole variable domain DVKVTQSSRYLVKRTGEKVFLECVQDMDHENMFWYRQDPGLGLRLIYFSYDVKMKEKGDIPEGYSVSREKKERFSLILESASTNQTSMYLCASSLLGTSASYEQYFGPGTRLTVT.

CDR3 sequence reads: CASSLVEGGPSTEAFF. DNA for the CDR3: TGTGCCAGCAGCTTAGTGGAGGGTGGACCCAGCACTGAAGCTTTCTTT. The chain has TRBV11-2 and TRBJ1-1; no reliable D call. This CDR3 has 16 amino acids. In germline, CDR1 is SGHAT, CDR2 FQNNGV. Trimming stripped 1 base from V and 4 bases from J, with 16 bases between.

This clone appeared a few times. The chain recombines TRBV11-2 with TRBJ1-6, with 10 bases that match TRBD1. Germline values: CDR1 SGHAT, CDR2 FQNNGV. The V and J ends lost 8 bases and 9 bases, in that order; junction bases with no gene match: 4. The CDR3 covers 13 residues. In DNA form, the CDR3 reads TGTGCCAGCGGACAGGGGGGAGGTTCACCCCTCCACTTT. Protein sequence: CASGQGGGSPLHF.

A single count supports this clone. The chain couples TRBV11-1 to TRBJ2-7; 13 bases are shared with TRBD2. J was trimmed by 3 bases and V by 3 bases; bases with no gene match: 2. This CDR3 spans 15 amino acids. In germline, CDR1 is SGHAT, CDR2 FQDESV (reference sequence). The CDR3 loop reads CASSLGLAGNYEQYF. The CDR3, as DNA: TGTGCCAGCAGCTTGGGACTAGCGGGGAACTACGAGCAGTACTTC.

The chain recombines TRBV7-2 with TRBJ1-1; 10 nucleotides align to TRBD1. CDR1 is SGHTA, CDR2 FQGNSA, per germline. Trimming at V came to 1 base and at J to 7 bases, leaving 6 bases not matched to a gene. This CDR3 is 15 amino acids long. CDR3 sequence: CASSLEGQGWSEAFF. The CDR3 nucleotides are TGTGCCAGCAGCTTAGAGGGACAGGGGTGGAGTGAAGCTTTCTTT.

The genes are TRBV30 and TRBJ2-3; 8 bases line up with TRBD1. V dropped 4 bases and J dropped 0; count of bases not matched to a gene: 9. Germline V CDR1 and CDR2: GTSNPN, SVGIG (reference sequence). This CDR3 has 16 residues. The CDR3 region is CAWTTGGTPSTDTQYF. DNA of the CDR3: TGTGCCTGGACTACAGGGGGGACTCCAAGCACAGATACGCAGTATTTT.